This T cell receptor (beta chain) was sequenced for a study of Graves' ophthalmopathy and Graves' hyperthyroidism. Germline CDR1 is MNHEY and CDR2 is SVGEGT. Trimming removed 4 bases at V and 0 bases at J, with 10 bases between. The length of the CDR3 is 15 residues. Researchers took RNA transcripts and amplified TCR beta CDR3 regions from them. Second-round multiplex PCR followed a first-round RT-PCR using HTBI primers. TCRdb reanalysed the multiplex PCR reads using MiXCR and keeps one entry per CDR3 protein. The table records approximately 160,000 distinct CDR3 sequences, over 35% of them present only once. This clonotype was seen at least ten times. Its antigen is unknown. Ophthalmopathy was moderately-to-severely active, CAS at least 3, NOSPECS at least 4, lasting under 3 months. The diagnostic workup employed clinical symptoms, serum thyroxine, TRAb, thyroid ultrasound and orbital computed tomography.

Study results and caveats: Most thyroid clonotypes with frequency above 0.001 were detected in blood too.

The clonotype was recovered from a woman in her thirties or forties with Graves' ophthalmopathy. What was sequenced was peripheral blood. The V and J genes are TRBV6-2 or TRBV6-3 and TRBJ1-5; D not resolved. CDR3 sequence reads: CASSFGDYSNQPQHF. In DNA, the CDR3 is TGTGCCAGCAGTTTCGGAGATTATAGCAATCAGCCCCAGCATTTT.